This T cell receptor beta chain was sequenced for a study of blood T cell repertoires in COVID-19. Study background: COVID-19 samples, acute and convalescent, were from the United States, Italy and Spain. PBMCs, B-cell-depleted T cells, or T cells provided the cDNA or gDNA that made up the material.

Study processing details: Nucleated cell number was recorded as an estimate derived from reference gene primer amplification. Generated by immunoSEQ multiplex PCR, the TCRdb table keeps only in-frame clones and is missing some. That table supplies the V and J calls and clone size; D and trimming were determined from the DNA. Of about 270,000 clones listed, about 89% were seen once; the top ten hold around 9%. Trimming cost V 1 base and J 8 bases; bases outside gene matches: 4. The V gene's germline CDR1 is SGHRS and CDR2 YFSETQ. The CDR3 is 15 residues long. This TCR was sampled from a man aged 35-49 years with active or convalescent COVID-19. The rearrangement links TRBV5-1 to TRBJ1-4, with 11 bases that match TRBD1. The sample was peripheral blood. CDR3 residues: CASSLTGTGGEKLFF. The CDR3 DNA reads TGCGCCAGCAGCTTGACCGGGACAGGGGGAGAAAAACTGTTTTTT.